Below, 20 T cell receptor beta chains from the same sample are listed, as sequenced in a study of CD8+CD57+ T cells in acquired aplastic anemia. Patients chosen for sequencing had CD8+CD57+ cells that had expanded, as shown by flow cytometry. It was genomic DNA that served as the template for profiling TCR beta VDJ and CDR3. Each CDR3 protein gets one entry after TCRdb re-called the reads with MiXCR. The sample lists around 150,000 distinct CDR3 sequences; around half were seen once. The source material was sorted CD4+, CD8+, or CD8+CD57+ T cells (not recorded which) from PBMCs. The receptors here all came from a human donor with aplastic anemia.

This clonotype was counted ten times or more. This sequence joins TRBV24-1 and TRBJ2-3; 7 bases agree with TRBD1. CDR3 size: 15 residues. With V trimmed by 1 base and J by 5 bases, 5 bases remained unmatched. Germline V gene lookup returns CDR1 KGHDR and CDR2 SFDVKD. Written as DNA, the CDR3 is TGTGCCACCAGTGATTTTAGGGGGCTCAAAGATACGCAGTATTTT. Its protein is CATSDFRGLKDTQYF.

In regard to this clonotype: Here the CDR3 omits its conserved ending phenylalanine or tryptophan, so a read error is the likely source. The V call is TRBV13, the J call TRBJ2-7; 9 bases are a match to TRBD2. V lost 8 bases, J lost 0 bases, and 5 bases stayed unmatched. The CDR3 is 14 amino acids. The germline V gene has CDR1 PRHDT and CDR2 FYEKMQ (reference sequence). The CDR3 region is CASRKAGGSYEQYL. The CDR3, as DNA: TGTGCCAGCCGAAAAGCGGGAGGCTCCTACGAGCAGTACCTC.

CDR3 sequence reads: CSARTSGGGETQYF. CDR3 in DNA: TGCAGTGCTAGGACTAGCGGGGGTGGAGAGACCCAGTACTTC. This sequence joins TRBV20-1 and TRBJ2-5; TRBD2 matches at 12 bases. The V and J ends lost 3 bases and 4 bases, in that order; junction bases with no gene match: 3. The CDR3 spans 14 residues. CDR1 is DFQATT, CDR2 SNEGSKA, per germline (reference sequence).

The chain combines TRBV5-1 with TRBJ1-1, with 7 bases lining up with TRBD1. V shed 3 bases and J 1 base; nucleotides not matched to a gene: 3. The germline gives CDR1 SGHRS, CDR2 YFSETQ. The length of the CDR3 is 14 residues. The CDR3: CASSSGTANTEAFF. The CDR3 DNA is TGCGCCAGCAGCTCGGGGACAGCGAACACTGAAGCTTTCTTT.

This clonotype was detected many times. This chain links TRBV7-3 with TRBJ2-1, with D unclear. V lost 0 bases to trimming and J lost 5 bases, with 5 bases between them. The CDR3 extends over 13 amino acids. Germline V gene sequence: CDR1 SGHTA, CDR2 FQGTGA. The CDR3 sequence: CASSLTGDNEQFF. The DNA for the CDR3 is TGTGCCAGCAGCTTAACTGGGGACAATGAGCAGTTCTTC.

This clonotype was observed a few times. The genes are TRBV6-2 or TRBV6-3 and TRBJ2-2; D not resolved. V was shortened by 4 bases and J by 2 bases, with 8 bases between the two germline ends. The germline CDR1 and CDR2 sequences are MNHEY and SVGEGT. The CDR3 has 14 amino acids. CDR3 in DNA: TGTGCCAGCAGTTTGGGCGTAAACACCGGGGAGCTGTTTTTT. It specifies CASSLGVNTGELFF.

Comments on this clonotype: The junction shows a germline mismatch at one end, possibly a read error. The chain carries TRBV20-1 and TRBJ1-4; 8 bases agree with TRBD1. This CDR3 is built from 15 residues. Germline CDR1 DFQATT, CDR2 SNEGSKA (reference sequence). The DNA of the CDR3 is TGCAGTGCTAGGGCCGGGACAGGTGACAATGAAAAACTGTCTTTT. This translates into CSARAGTGDNEKLSF.

The chain couples TRBV5-5 to TRBJ1-4; no reliable D call. This CDR3 comprises 14 residues. V shed 4 bases and J shed 5 bases, with 12 bases lying between them. CDR1 and CDR2 (germline): SGHKS, YYEKEE (reference sequence). CDR3 in amino acids: CASSPRPPNEKLFF. The CDR3 DNA reads TGTGCCAGCAGCCCAAGACCTCCCAATGAAAAACTGTTTTTT.

This clonotype has a count of ten or more. V gene TRBV10-3 combines with J gene TRBJ1-2, with TRBD1 matching over 7 bases. Trimming removed 4 bases from V and 7 bases from J; junction bases left unmatched: 12. Germline CDR1 reads ENHRY; CDR2 reads SYGVKD. The CDR3 has 15 residues. CDR3 bases: TGTGCCATCAGTGGGACACCGGACAGGCTGCTTGGCTACACCTTC. Its protein is CAISGTPDRLLGYTF.

In this sample, this clonotype turned up a few times. The V gene is TRBV12-1, the J gene TRBJ2-7; the D call in the table, TRBD1, was not verified against the DNA. TRBV12-1 corresponds to a pseudogene. The CDR3 has 15 amino acids. This CDR3 reads CASSFMFDRAYEQYF. CDR3 in DNA: TGTGCCAGCAGCTTTATGTTTGACAGGGCTTACGAGCAGTACTTC.

The sample holds many counts of this clonotype. The chain recombines TRBV5-4 with TRBJ2-2; TRBD1 matches 10 bases. Germline lookup yields CDR1 SGHNT and CDR2 YYREEE (reference sequence). The CDR3 has 17 residues. Trimming cost V 1 base and J 0 bases; bases outside gene matches: 3. CDR3 in amino acids: CASSLRQGASNTGELFF. The CDR3 DNA reads TGTGCCAGCAGCTTGCGACAGGGGGCGTCGAACACCGGGGAGCTGTTTTTT.

This clonotype was picked up a small number of times. This clone may be a read error of a much larger clone one base away. The rearrangement uses TRBV12-3 or TRBV12-4 and TRBJ2-1; 9 bases line up with TRBD2. The CDR3 is 14 amino acids. CDR3 sequence: CTSSLLAGRYEQFF. The CDR3 DNA reads as TGTACCAGCAGTTTGCTAGCGGGACGGTATGAGCAGTTCTTC.

This clonotype was observed many times. The chain joins TRBV5-6 to TRBJ2-7, with TRBD1 identical over 8 bases. With V trimmed by 0 bases and J by 6 bases, 2 bases remained unmatched. Germline V CDR1 and CDR2: SGHDT, YYEEEE. This CDR3 spans 13 amino acids. CDR3 sequence (DNA): TGTGCCAGCAGCTTGGACAGGGGGGCCGAGCAGTACTTC. Amino acid sequence: CASSLDRGAEQYF.

Notes on this clonotype: One end of the junction is discordant with germline, which a read error may explain. CDR3 loop: CASSLGLASQETQYF. CDR3 sequence (DNA): TGCGCCAGCAGCTTGGGACTAGCGTCACAAGAGACCCAGTACTTC. The rearrangement uses TRBV7-3 and TRBJ2-5; TRBD2 matches 10 bases. The CDR3 length is 15 residues. The germline gives CDR1 SGHTA, CDR2 FQGTGA.

Notes on this clonotype: This may come from a read error, since a much larger clone is one base off. This likely comes from a read error, as the CDR3 has no conserved phenylalanine or tryptophan at its end. The V call is TRBV5-1, the J call TRBJ1-1; D is perhaps TRBD1 (5 bases). Germline V gene lookup returns CDR1 SGHRS and CDR2 YFSETQ. This CDR3 region has 12 residues. V was clipped by 4 bases and J by 6 bases, with 10 bases between them. The CDR3 loop is CASSLGVSEAFL. CDR3 in DNA: TGCGCCAGCAGCCTGGGGGTTTCTGAAGCTTTCCTT.

This rearrangement joins TRBV3-1 to TRBJ1-6; 7 nucleotides align to TRBD1. Germline trimming cut 6 bases from V and 6 bases from J; bases unmatched to any gene: 5. This CDR3 is 14 amino acids long. The germline V gene has CDR1 LGHDT and CDR2 YNNKEL (reference sequence). CDR3 DNA sequence: TGTGCCAGCAGAACCGGGACAGTTAATTCACCCCTCCACTTT. As protein: CASRTGTVNSPLHF.

The sample holds many counts of this clonotype. One end of the junction fails to match germline, which may point to a read error. V is TRBV5-1 and J is TRBJ1-5; D uncertain. The V gene's germline CDR1 is SGHRS and CDR2 YFSETQ. There are 13 residues in the CDR3. The CDR3 here is CAGSVYSNQPQHF. The CDR3, as DNA: TGCGCCGGCAGTGTTTATAGCAATCAGCCCCAGCATTTT.

This clonotype came up many times. The V call is TRBV15, the J call TRBJ1-1, with TRBD1 as a possible D gene (5 bases). In germline, CDR1 is LNHNV, CDR2 YYDKDF (reference sequence). The CDR3 runs to 15 residues. V was trimmed by 1 base and J by 0 bases, leaving 9 bases between them. The CDR3 region has the DNA TGTGCCACCAGCAGAGTCGGCAGGGTGAACACTGAAGCTTTCTTT. Amino acids: CATSRVGRVNTEAFF.

The V call is TRBV6-1, the J call TRBJ2-2; D call uncertain. V was clipped by 6 bases and J by 5 bases, with 13 bases between them. The CDR3 has 14 residues. The germline gives CDR1 MNHNS, CDR2 SASEGT. The CDR3 nucleotides read TGTGCCAGCAGCCCCCCCGGTGGGACCGGGGAGCTGTTTTTT. Translation: CASSPPGGTGELFF.

This rearrangement joins TRBV7-9 to TRBJ1-1; 7 nucleotides match TRBD1. Germline loops: CDR1 SEHNR, CDR2 FQNEAQ (reference sequence). V was pared by 4 bases and J by 5 bases, with 4 bases of the junction left unmatched. CDR3 length equals 13 residues. This chain's CDR3 is CASSSQGETEAFF. The CDR3 DNA sequence: TGTGCCAGCAGCTCCCAGGGGGAGACTGAAGCTTTCTTT.